The rows below give T cell receptor beta chains drawn from one sample of a study of blood T cell repertoires in COVID-19. The table came from immunoSEQ multiplex PCR; TCRdb's copy has only in-frame clones and leaves some out. The top ten clones hold 7.8% of a sample with roughly 190,000 clones, 82% of them seen once. The sample taken for sequencing was peripheral blood. These receptors were collected from an older woman with COVID-19, enrolled during active disease. CDR3s include the opening cysteine and the closing phenylalanine or tryptophan. A D gene is named only where the DNA matches it firmly. Some rows mark clone size as missing; the rest say once, few, many or name a class of expanded clone.

clone_size d_call cdr3_length j_call v_call cdr3_aa cdr3_nt
. . 14 TRBJ1-6 TRBV14 CASSQSTDRSPLHF TGTGCCAGCAGCCAATCGACAGATCGATCACCCCTCCACTTT
. TRBD1 16 TRBJ1-2 TRBV19 CASRSGGTKANYGYTF TGTGCCAGTAGATCAGGGGGCACAAAAGCTAACTATGGCTACACCTTC
. . 14 TRBJ2-2 TRBV5-1 CASSGRRAGGELFF TGCGCCAGCAGCGGGCGACGTGCGGGCGGGGAGCTGTTTTTT
once . 16 TRBJ1-4 TRBV11-1 CASSTLGAAANEKLFF TGTGCCAGCAGCACCCTTGGAGCGGCTGCTAATGAAAAACTGTTTTTT
. TRBD2 15 TRBJ2-1 TRBV5-4 CASSLGTSRDNEQFF TGTGCCAGCAGCTTGGGGACTAGCCGAGACAATGAGCAGTTCTTC
. . 14 TRBJ2-5 TRBV6-6 CASRPVADQETQYF TGTGCCAGCAGACCTGTAGCGGACCAAGAGACCCAGTACTTC
. TRBD2 14 TRBJ2-1 TRBV6-2/TRBV6-3 CASSYSSLAGGPFF TGTGCCAGCAGTTACTCTAGTCTAGCGGGAGGGCCGTTCTTC
. . 13 TRBJ1-6 TRBV28 CASRRQANSPLHF TGTGCCAGCAGAAGACAGGCGAATTCACCCCTCCACTTT
. TRBD2 16 TRBJ2-1 TRBV10-3 CAISVNPGGIENEQFF TGTGCCATCAGTGTGAATCCGGGAGGGATCGAGAATGAGCAGTTCTTC
. TRBD2 16 TRBJ2-1 TRBV3-1/TRBV3-2 CASSQVLTSGGSEQFF TGTGCCAGCAGCCAAGTTCTGACTAGCGGGGGGAGTGAGCAGTTCTTC
. . 14 TRBJ1-1 TRBV7-9 CASSSQGMNTEAFF TGTGCCAGCAGCTCCCAGGGAATGAACACTGAAGCTTTCTTT
. TRBD2 16 TRBJ2-1 TRBV7-9 CASSLGLAGGPWEQFF TGTGCCAGCAGCTTGGGACTAGCGGGAGGGCCATGGGAGCAGTTCTTC
. . 13 TRBJ1-5 TRBV11-2 CASSPGQNQPQHF TGTGCCAGCAGCCCGGGACAAAATCAGCCCCAGCATTTT
. . 14 TRBJ2-3 TRBV19 CASSMGAYTDTQYF TGTGCCAGTAGTATGGGGGCCTACACAGATACGCAGTATTTT
. . 13 TRBJ1-5 TRBV19 CASSREQGRPQHF TGTGCCAGTAGTAGAGAACAGGGCAGGCCCCAGCATTTT
. TRBD1 14 TRBJ1-4 TRBV2 CASSPRQGSEKLFF TGTGCCAGCAGTCCCAGACAGGGAAGTGAAAAACTGTTTTTT
. TRBD1 13 TRBJ2-7 TRBV19 CASSTDRGHEQYF TGTGCCAGTAGTACGGACAGGGGGCACGAGCAGTACTTC
. . 15 TRBJ1-6 TRBV6-5 CASSYFVSSRGTLHF TGTGCCAGCAGTTACTTCGTCAGCAGCAGGGGAACCCTCCACTTT
. TRBD2 14 TRBJ2-5 TRBV29-1 CSVEGASGGKTQYF TGCAGCGTTGAAGGGGCTAGCGGGGGAAAGACCCAGTACTTC
. . 17 TRBJ2-3 TRBV12-5 CASGLAHSVPGTDTQYF TGTGCTAGTGGTTTGGCCCATAGCGTTCCCGGCACAGATACGCAGTATTTT
. . 17 TRBJ1-5 TRBV28 CASSSSPGFYSNQPQHF TGTGCCAGCAGTTCATCACCGGGGTTTTATAGCAATCAGCCCCAGCATTTT
medium-sized TRBD2 19 TRBJ2-3 TRBV6-2/TRBV6-3 CASSFPTSGRSEDTDTQYF TGTGCCAGCAGTTTCCCGACTAGCGGGAGGTCTGAGGACACAGATACGCAGTATTTT
. . 13 TRBJ1-1 TRBV6-6 CASIRQVNTEAFF TGTGCCAGCATCCGCCAGGTGAACACTGAAGCTTTCTTT
few TRBD1 13 TRBJ1-6 TRBV28 CASGGTGDSPLHF TGTGCCAGCGGCGGGACAGGGGATTCACCCCTCCACTTT
. . 14 TRBJ2-5 TRBV13 CASSLGQTAETQYF TGTGCCAGCAGCTTAGGCCAGACAGCAGAGACCCAGTACTTC
. TRBD1 17 TRBJ2-7 TRBV7-2 CASSPIPRDRLYYEQYF TGTGCCAGCAGTCCTATACCCCGGGACAGGCTTTACTACGAGCAGTACTTC
few TRBD1 14 TRBJ2-1 TRBV10-3 CAIRTRQGGNEQFF TGTGCCATCAGGACCCGACAGGGGGGGAATGAGCAGTTCTTC
. . 15 TRBJ2-1 TRBV6-5 CASSSTGRSSNEQFF TGTGCCAGCAGTTCGACAGGTAGATCGTCCAATGAGCAGTTCTTC
. . 15 TRBJ1-1 TRBV6-1 CASSETRAWNTEAFF TGTGCCAGCAGTGAAACGAGGGCATGGAACACTGAAGCTTTCTTT
. TRBD1 11 TRBJ1-1 TRBV28 CASSPDRGAFF TGTGCCAGCAGTCCCGACAGGGGAGCTTTCTTT
. . 14 TRBJ1-1 TRBV19 CASSIVPGNTEAFF TGTGCCAGTAGTATAGTTCCCGGGAACACTGAAGCTTTCTTT